This T cell receptor beta chain came from a study of T-cell reconstitution after alpha-beta-depleted transplantation in children. Using unique molecular identifiers, the investigators prepared the TCRbeta library. MiXCR, run by TCRdb on the PCR reads, gives a single entry per CDR3 protein. The sample lists 90,000 to 100,000 distinct CDR3 sequences; more than 20% were seen once. On this clonotype: Antigen unknown.

Between the trimmed V and J ends, which lost 4 bases and 2 bases, there was a span of 15 bases. Per the germline V gene, CDR1 is SGHRS and CDR2 is YFSETQ. The CDR3 sequence is 15 residues long. Study-wide points: Newly produced T cells mostly provided counts and TCRbeta diversity after one year, as hyperexpanded clones declined.

The origin of this receptor is a boy under 10 years old with acute lymphoblastic leukemia, due to receive a stem cell transplant. The rearrangement links TRBV5-1 to TRBJ2-5, with D perhaps TRBD1 or TRBD2 (5 bases each). This specimen was PBMCs, taken before TCRalphabeta/CD19-depleted stem cell transplant. CDR3 sequence (DNA): TGCGCCAGCAGCATGGGGACCAGGACGCAAGAGACCCAGTACTTC. This translates into CASSMGTRTQETQYF.